These 14 T cell receptor beta chains were all obtained from the same sample, sequenced in a study of T-cell reconstitution after alpha-beta-depleted transplantation in children. Unique molecular identifiers were incorporated when the TCRbeta library was constructed. One entry per CDR3 protein results from TCRdb running MiXCR on the PCR reads. The sample carries hundreds of thousands of distinct CDR3 sequences, around 13% recorded once. The sample in question was PBMCs, obtained before TCRalphabeta/CD19-depleted stem cell transplant. Receptors originate from a girl aged 2-9 years with congenital amegakaryocytic thrombocytopenia, due to receive a stem cell transplant.

Only a few counts were recorded for this clonotype. The chain combines TRBV11-1 with TRBJ2-4; 10 bases align to TRBD1. CDR1 is SGHAT, CDR2 FQDESV, per germline (reference sequence). There are 18 residues in the CDR3. The V and J ends lost 0 bases and 0 bases, in that order; junction bases with no gene match: 5. This CDR3 is CASSLAGTGVLAKNIQYF. The CDR3 DNA follows: TGTGCCAGCAGCTTAGCAGGGACAGGGGTTCTAGCCAAAAACATTCAGTACTTC.

The chain carries TRBV20-1 and TRBJ2-5, with D unclear. CDR3 length: 15 residues. The V and J ends lost 3 bases and 1 base respectively, with 15 bases between them. CDR1 and CDR2 from the germline V gene are DFQATT and SNEGSKA (reference sequence). In DNA, the CDR3 is TGCAGTGCTAGGATAGCCCCCGGCGGCCAAGAGACCCAGTACTTC. Amino acid sequence: CSARIAPGGQETQYF.

This clonotype was detected ten times or more. The chain carries TRBV9 and TRBJ1-1; weak D call: TRBD1 (6 bases). Trimming took 4 bases from V and 4 from J, leaving 14 bases between them. The CDR3 contains 14 residues. CDR1 is SGDLS, CDR2 YYNGEE, per germline. CDR3 nucleotides: TGTGCCAGCAGCCCTAGCGGGGGGCTCACTGAAGCTTTCTTT. Translated, it gives CASSPSGGLTEAFF.

Points on this clonotype: Given a much more abundant clone one base away, this may be a read error. The V gene is TRBV12-3 or TRBV12-4, the J gene TRBJ2-3; TRBD2 agrees at 11 bases. J lost 2 bases, V lost 6 bases, and 16 bases had no gene match. The CDR3 runs to 19 residues. The CDR3 protein is CASRYELAGETWDTDTQYF. CDR3 nucleotide sequence: TGTGCCAGCAGGTACGAACTAGCGGGAGAGACGTGGGACACAGATACGCAGTATTTT.

This clonotype has a single count. This rearrangement joins TRBV5-6 to TRBJ2-3, with 7 nucleotides matching TRBD2. There are 16 residues in the CDR3. Germline-derived CDR1 and CDR2 are SGHDT and YYEEEE. V lost 4 bases to trimming and J lost 5 bases; unmatched junction nucleotides: 13. The CDR3 reads CASSRLGGAVKDTQYF. The CDR3 nucleotides are TGTGCCAGCAGCCGATTGGGAGGGGCCGTGAAAGATACGCAGTATTTT.

This clonotype came up many times. The genes are TRBV29-1 and TRBJ2-5; weak D call: TRBD2 (6 bases). The CDR3 totals 13 residues. V lost 8 bases and J lost 2, with 15 bases in between. Germline CDR1 SQVTM, CDR2 ANQGSEA. The DNA for the CDR3 is TGCAGCTTAGGGACTGCCACACAAGAGACCCAGTACTTC. This encodes CSLGTATQETQYF.

This clonotype came up many times. The chain joins TRBV15 to TRBJ1-1; no reliable D call. Germline values: CDR1 LNHNV, CDR2 YYDKDF (reference sequence). The CDR3 runs 16 residues. V was cut by 3 bases and J by 1 base, with 15 bases left in between. This chain's CDR3 is CATSSSGRLGNTEAFF. Written as DNA, the CDR3 is TGTGCCACCAGCAGTTCCGGGAGGCTTGGGAACACTGAAGCTTTCTTT.

This clonotype was observed at least ten times. The CDR3 nucleotides are TGCAGTGCCGGGACAACTAATGAAAAACTGTTTTTT. This codes for CSAGTTNEKLFF. The chain couples TRBV20-1 to TRBJ1-4; no definite D call. Germline V gives CDR1 DFQATT, CDR2 SNEGSKA (reference sequence). This CDR3 spans 12 amino acids. V lost 6 bases and J 0 bases, leaving 5 bases between the germline ends.

This clonotype has at least ten counts. The junction departs from the called germline gene at one end, perhaps through a read error. In nucleotides, the CDR3 is TGTGCCAGTAGTTGGCGGCAGGCCAATGAGCAGTTCTTC. It codes for CASSWRQANEQFF. This chain links TRBV6-5 with TRBJ2-1; D ambiguous. CDR1 and CDR2 (germline): MNHEY, SVGAGI. There are 13 residues in the CDR3.

This clonotype has at least ten counts. V is TRBV10-3 and J is TRBJ2-7, with 10 bases matching TRBD2. The germline V gene encodes CDR1 ENHRY and CDR2 SYGVKD. The length of the CDR3 is 15 residues. J gave up 3 bases and V 8 bases, and 10 bases lay outside the gene matches. This CDR3 is CAIRAGLAGVYEQYF. The CDR3 nucleotides read TGTGCCATCCGCGCAGGGCTAGCGGGAGTCTACGAGCAGTACTTC.

About this clonotype: This may arise from a read error, as a much more abundant clone is one base away. The chain employs TRBV20-1 and TRBJ2-1; D remains ambiguous. This CDR3 contains 16 residues. The germline gives CDR1 DFQATT, CDR2 SNEGSKA (reference sequence). This chain's CDR3 is CSARDRYDLWRNGQFF. The CDR3 DNA follows: TGCAGTGCTAGAGATCGGTACGATCTTTGGCGGAATGGGCAGTTCTTC.

A remark on this clonotype: One end of the junction varies from germline; a read error may be responsible. The chain links TRBV5-5 to TRBJ1-2, with unresolved D. This CDR3 region has 13 residues. CDR1 and CDR2 (germline): SGHKS, YYEKEE (reference sequence). CDR3 DNA sequence: TGTGCCAGCAGCCTCCTGGGTGACTATGGCGACACCTTC. It specifies CASSLLGDYGDTF.

This chain joins TRBV30 and TRBJ2-7; D is unclear. From germline, CDR1 is GTSNPN and CDR2 SVGIG (reference sequence). This CDR3 is built from 12 residues. V lost 0 bases and J lost 3, with 6 bases in between. The CDR3 coding sequence is TGTGCCTGGAGTGTGGGGATCTACGAGCAGTACTTC. Amino acid sequence: CAWSVGIYEQYF. The whole variable domain, filled in from reference TRBV30 and TRBJ2-7, reads SQTIHQWPATLVQPVGSPLSLECTVEGTSNPNLYWYRQAAGRGLQLLFYSVGIGQISSEVPQNLSASRPQDRQFILSSKKLLLSDSGFYLCAWSVGIYEQYFGPGTRLTVT.

This clonotype was found a few times. The chain combines TRBV12-3 or TRBV12-4 with TRBJ2-7; D is unresolved. V was pared by 5 bases and J by 4 bases, with 12 bases between. The CDR3 contains 13 residues. CDR3 loop: CASSPADGYEQYF. CDR3 in DNA: TGTGCCAGCAGTCCCGCGGATGGTTACGAGCAGTACTTC.